This T cell receptor (beta chain) was obtained from a study of T cells expressing NK-cell markers. About the study: In sorted CD3+CD56+NKG2C+, CD3+CD56+NKG2C- and CD3+CD56-NKG2C+ T cells, TCR beta repertoires were obtained.

TCRdb re-called the 5' RACE reads, yielding one record per CDR3 amino acid sequence without DNA. This repertoire includes some 390,000 distinct CDR3 sequences. The CDR3 covers 15 residues. The germline V gene has CDR1 SGHAT and CDR2 FQNNGV. The sequence came from a woman in her forties or fifties in good health. Sequencing was carried out using blood T cells: a sorted CD56 or NKG2C T cell subset, CD4+ or CD8+ T cells, or bulk PBMC T cells (not recorded which). The V and J genes are TRBV11-2 and TRBJ2-3. CDR3 sequence: CASSLWFHSTDTQYF.